This TCR beta chain stems from a study of CD8 T cells in Susac syndrome. Study observations and caveats: The number of individuals included in the study's TCR sequencing and HLA analysis was acknowledged as relatively small. Sixteen Susac-specific public clones were found in total CD8+ repertoires and roughly 5 in CD8+ TEMRA repertoires.

Random hexamers primed reverse transcription of about 0.5 to 1 ug RNA. With immunoSEQ multiplex PCR, TCR beta CDR3 was amplified across 54 Vbeta and 13 Jbeta. Each CDR3 protein gets one entry after TCRdb re-called the immunoSEQ multiplex PCR reads with MiXCR. This sample yields around 110,000 distinct CDR3 sequences, of which approximately 94% are seen a single time; roughly 0.38% belongs to the top ten. Details on this clonotype: Its matching antigen is unknown.

Sequenced: CD8+ T cells from PBMCs. This receptor was identified in a human donor with Susac syndrome.

The CDR3 DNA reads TGTGCCAGCAGACAGGGGTTCGGCACTGAAGCTTTCTTT. Amino acids: CASRQGFGTEAFF. The J gene is TRBJ1-1, the V gene TRBV6-6; 7 positions agree with TRBD1. V was clipped by 6 bases and J by 4 bases; unmatched bases: 5. This CDR3 contains 13 residues. Germline CDR1 and CDR2: MNHNY and SVGAGI (reference sequence).